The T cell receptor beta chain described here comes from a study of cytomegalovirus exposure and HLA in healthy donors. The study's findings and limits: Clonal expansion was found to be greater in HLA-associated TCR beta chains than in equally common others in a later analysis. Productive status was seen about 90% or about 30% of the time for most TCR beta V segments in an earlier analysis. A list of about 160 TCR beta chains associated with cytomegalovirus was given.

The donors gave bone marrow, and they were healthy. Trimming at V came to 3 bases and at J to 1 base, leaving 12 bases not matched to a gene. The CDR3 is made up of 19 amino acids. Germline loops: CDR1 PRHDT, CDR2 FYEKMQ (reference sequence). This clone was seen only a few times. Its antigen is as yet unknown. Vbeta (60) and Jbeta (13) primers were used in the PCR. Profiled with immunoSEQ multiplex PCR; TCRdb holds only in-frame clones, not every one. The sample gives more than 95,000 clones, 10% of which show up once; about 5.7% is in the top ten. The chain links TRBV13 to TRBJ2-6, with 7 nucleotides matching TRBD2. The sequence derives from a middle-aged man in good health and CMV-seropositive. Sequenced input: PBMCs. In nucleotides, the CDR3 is TGTGCCAGCAGCTTCCCGCCAGCGGGGATTTATTCTGGGGCCAACGTCCTGACTTTC. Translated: CASSFPPAGIYSGANVLTF.